This TCR beta chain was observed in a study of T-cell reconstitution after alpha-beta-depleted transplantation in children. There are 15 residues in the CDR3. V lost 6 bases, J lost 0 bases, and 12 bases lay in between. In its sample, this clonotype was seen a few times. Its specificity is not known. Overall study findings and caveats: Diversity of TCRbeta at day 60 was high in some patients, arising from surviving recipient T cells and thymic progenitors. Several hundred expanded graft clones reportedly gave rise to the alpha-beta T cells present about two months after transplant. Counts and diversity of T cells one year after transplant came mostly from newly produced T cells.

Library preparation (for TCRbeta) was performed with unique molecular identifiers. Each CDR3 protein gets one entry after TCRdb re-called the PCR reads with MiXCR. The sample holds about 980,000 distinct CDR3 sequences, 25% to 35% seen once. V usage is TRBV12-3 or TRBV12-4 and J usage is TRBJ1-5; D perhaps matches TRBD1 (5 bases). The material was PBMCs, mostly from graft donor cells, obtained 360 days after TCRalphabeta/CD19-depleted stem cell transplant. The TCR sequence derives from a boy in the first two years of life who had a stem cell transplant for SCID, so the T cells may come from the graft donor. DNA for the CDR3: TGTGCCAGCAGCCGGGACGGACATAGCAATCAGCCCCAGCATTTT. As protein: CASSRDGHSNQPQHF.